This entry lists 17 T cell receptor beta chains sequenced from one sample in a study of T cells in Graves' hyperthyroidism and ophthalmopathy. Amplification yielded TCR beta CDR3 regions, with RNA transcripts as the source. A set of HTBI primers served as the primers for a first-round RT-PCR of the TCR CDR3. TCRdb fed the multiplex PCR reads into MiXCR, producing one record per CDR3 protein. The sample includes approximately 400,000 distinct CDR3 sequences, roughly 13% seen only once; the top ten take less than 25%. The sample taken for sequencing was blood. The receptors were sampled from a young man with Graves' hyperthyroidism that later progressed to Graves' ophthalmopathy.

The V gene is TRBV5-1, the J gene TRBJ1-3; the D is unclear. The CDR3 is 17 amino acids. V shed 4 bases and J shed 0 bases, with 17 bases lying between them. Germline assignment: CDR1 SGHRS and CDR2 YFSETQ. This chain's CDR3 is CASSPWVGRDSGNTIYF. The DNA of the CDR3 is TGCGCCAGCAGCCCGTGGGTCGGGCGGGACTCTGGAAACACCATATATTTT.

About this clonotype itself: This clone may be a read error of a much larger clone one base away. This chain links TRBV10-3 with TRBJ2-1; 9 bases fit TRBD2. Germline assignment: CDR1 ENHRY and CDR2 SYGVKD. CDR3 length: 16 residues. The CDR3 loop reads CATSESPSGEYNEQFF. In DNA, the CDR3 is TGTGCCACCAGTGAGTCTCCTAGCGGGGAATACAATGAGCAGTTCTTC.

The gene calls are TRBV20-1 and TRBJ1-1; 9 bases are a match to TRBD1. Unmatched junction bases numbered 2, after V lost 0 bases and J lost 3 bases. Germline assignment: CDR1 DFQATT and CDR2 SNEGSKA (reference sequence). This CDR3 contains 14 residues. CDR3 sequence reads: CSARDGDRDTEAFF. The CDR3 DNA is TGCAGTGCTAGAGATGGGGACAGGGACACTGAAGCTTTCTTT.

This clonotype has ten or more counts. V is TRBV7-9 and J is TRBJ1-2; D gene unclear. CDR1 SEHNR and CDR2 FQNEAQ come from the germline V gene (reference sequence). The ends were cut back, 1 base at V and 8 bases at J, with 11 bases in the middle. This CDR3 has 13 amino acids. The CDR3, as DNA: TGTGCCAGCAGCTTAGAAGGCCTCGGGGGCTACACCTTC. Encoded protein: CASSLEGLGGYTF.

Here the CDR3 DNA reads TGTGCCAGCAGTTCCGAGTCGGGAGGGGGCGGAAATCAGCCCCAGCATTTT. It yields the protein CASSSESGGGGNQPQHF. V is TRBV6-5 and J is TRBJ1-5; 7 nucleotides match TRBD1. Germline CDR1 is MNHEY and CDR2 is SVGAGI. With 4 bases clipped from V and 4 bases from J, the junction kept 13 bases outside the gene matches. The CDR3 length is 17 residues.

This clonotype was recorded at least ten times. The V call is TRBV5-1, the J call TRBJ1-1, with D maybe TRBD1 (6 bases). V was clipped by 2 bases and J by 2 bases, with 10 bases between them. This CDR3 spans 14 amino acids. Germline lookup yields CDR1 SGHRS and CDR2 YFSETQ. This CDR3 is CASSLQGFNTEAFF. For the CDR3, the DNA is TGCGCCAGCAGCTTACAGGGTTTTAACACTGAAGCTTTCTTT.

The chain links TRBV7-9 to TRBJ1-2, with a weak D call TRBD1 (6 bases). CDR1 and CDR2 (germline): SEHNR, FQNEAQ (reference sequence). Deletions cut 6 bases from V and 7 bases from J, with 12 bases between. The CDR3 is 12 residues long. CDR3 amino acids: CASRRGRGGYTF. CDR3 coding DNA: TGTGCCAGCAGGAGGGGGAGAGGTGGCTACACCTTC.

This clonotype has a handful of counts. The chain has TRBV10-2 and TRBJ1-1; D uncertain. The V end was cut by 7 bases, the J end by 5 bases, with 8 bases between. This CDR3 has 11 amino acids. Germline V CDR1 and CDR2: WSHSY, SAAADI. The chain's CDR3 is CASTLGTEAFF. CDR3 nucleotides: TGCGCCAGCACTCTAGGGACTGAAGCTTTCTTT.

This clonotype has just one count. J is TRBJ2-1 and V is TRBV5-1; D assignment may be TRBD1 or TRBD2 (5 bases each). With 6 bases removed from V and 3 bases from J, the gap between germline ends came to 16 bases. CDR1 SGHRS and CDR2 YFSETQ come from the germline V gene. The CDR3 covers 15 residues. The CDR3 DNA sequence: TGCGCCAGCACCCTTGACGGGGCCTACTACAATGAGCAGTTCTTC. It yields the protein CASTLDGAYYNEQFF.

This clonotype was seen only a few times. The V and J genes are TRBV7-9 and TRBJ1-2, with D perhaps TRBD1 (6 bases). This CDR3 has 15 residues. Germline values: CDR1 SEHNR, CDR2 FQNEAQ (reference sequence). The V end lost 5 bases, the J end lost 2 bases, and 15 bases lay between the germline ends. CDR3 sequence (DNA): TGTGCCAGCAGCCCTCAGGACAGTCCCAACTATGGCTACACCTTC. As protein: CASSPQDSPNYGYTF.

This clonotype was seen many times. CDR3 nucleotides: TGTGCCAGCAGCGACCCGACAGGGAGTTCACCCCTCCACTTT. It encodes CASSDPTGSSPLHF. The chain links TRBV7-2 to TRBJ1-6, with 7 bases identical to TRBD1. This CDR3 is 14 amino acids long. Losses at the gene ends were 5 bases for V and 9 bases for J; bases not matched to a gene: 7. CDR1 is SGHTA, CDR2 FQGNSA, per germline.

In the case of this clonotype: A clone one base away is much larger, so this may be a read error. The chain joins TRBV12-3 or TRBV12-4 to TRBJ1-5; 8 bases fit TRBD1. The CDR3 is 15 residues long. CDR3 in DNA: TGTGCCAGCAGTTCGCGTGGGACAGGTGATCAGCCCCCGCATTTT. Amino acid sequence: CASSSRGTGDQPPHF.

This clonotype appeared a few times. CDR3 nucleotide sequence: TGTGCCAGCAGCCAGGCATACAGGGGGCTCAACAATGAGCAGTTCTTC. Its protein is CASSQAYRGLNNEQFF. V gene TRBV4-2 combines with J gene TRBJ2-1, with 9 bases fitting TRBD1. Germline trimming cut 3 bases from V and 5 bases from J; bases unmatched to any gene: 8. Germline lookup yields CDR1 LGHNA and CDR2 YNFKEQ. There are 16 residues in the CDR3.

This clonotype was counted ten times or more. J is TRBJ2-5 and V is TRBV7-9, with 13 bases matching TRBD2. The CDR3 runs to 16 residues. The germline CDR1 and CDR2 sequences are SEHNR and FQNEAQ (reference sequence). Trimming took 5 bases from V and 5 from J; bases not matched to a gene: 8. CDR3 protein: CASSPRTSGGGETQYF. In nucleotides, the CDR3 is TGTGCCAGCAGCCCCCGGACTAGCGGGGGAGGGGAGACCCAGTACTTC.

This clonotype appeared many times. The chain has TRBV11-1 and TRBJ2-5; a possible D gene is TRBD2 (6 bases). The CDR3 runs to 14 residues. Germline V gene sequence: CDR1 SGHAT, CDR2 FQDESV (reference sequence). The V and J ends lost 7 bases and 5 bases respectively, with 17 bases between them. In DNA form, the CDR3 reads TGTGCCAGCACCCGAACCGGGGACTTGGAGACCCAGTACTTC. As protein: CASTRTGDLETQYF.

This clonotype was counted many times. The V call is TRBV7-9, the J call TRBJ2-2, with D uncertain. CDR3 length equals 16 residues. Between the trimmed V and J ends, which lost 1 base and 0 bases, there was a span of 9 bases. CDR1 is SEHNR, CDR2 FQNEAQ, per germline (reference sequence). The CDR3 reads CASSLEPGPNTGELFF. CDR3 DNA sequence: TGTGCCAGCAGCTTAGAGCCAGGTCCGAACACCGGGGAGCTGTTTTTT. Full variable domain (rest looked up from reference TRBV7-9 and TRBJ2-2): DTGVSQNPRHKITKRGQNVTFRCDPISEHNRLYWYRQTLGQGPEFLTYFQNEAQLEKSRLLSDRFSAERPKGSFSTLEIQRTEQGDSAMYLCASSLEPGPNTGELFFGEGSRLTVL.

This clonotype came up many times. CDR3 region: CSAGVGQQNTEAFF. The CDR3 nucleotides read TGCAGTGCTGGTGTAGGACAACAGAACACTGAAGCTTTCTTT. The rearrangement joins TRBV20-1 to TRBJ1-1; D may be TRBD1 (5 bases). Per the germline V gene, CDR1 is DFQATT and CDR2 is SNEGSKA (reference sequence). The germline V and J ends were trimmed by 5 bases and 1 base, with 14 bases remaining between them. This CDR3 is 14 amino acids long.